The rows below give T cell receptor beta chains drawn from one sample of a study of shared clonotypes between healthy human individuals. Sequenced by immunoSEQ multiplex PCR; TCRdb stores in-frame clones only, minus some. The table lists around 450,000 clones, roughly 80% of them singletons. Sequencing was performed on PBMCs. The receptor set was obtained from a woman aged 40 to 50 in good health. Some clones in this sample may be carry-over from other donors' samples. CDR3s include the opening cysteine and the closing phenylalanine or tryptophan. A D gene is named only where the DNA matches it firmly. The listing skips clone size in some rows; elsewhere it reads once, few, many or a size class.

v_call	j_call	clone_size	d_call	cdr3_nt	cdr3_aa
TRBV4-1	TRBJ2-4	NA	TRBD2	TGCGCCAGCAGCCCCAGACTAGCGGGAGCCAACATTCAGTACTTC	CASSPRLAGANIQYF
TRBV5-1	TRBJ1-1	NA	NA	TGCGCCAGCAGCTCCTCGGACGTGGGGACCCAGAACACTGAAGCTTTCTTT	CASSSSDVGTQNTEAFF
TRBV5-1	TRBJ2-3	NA	TRBD2	TGCGCCAGCAGCTGGACTAGCGGGAGAGGAAAAGATACGCAGTATTTT	CASSWTSGRGKDTQYF
TRBV28	TRBJ2-7	NA	TRBD2	TGTGCCAGCAGTACCCCGGCCGCGGGAGGGGTTCGCTACGAGCAGTACTTC	CASSTPAAGGVRYEQYF
TRBV4-3	TRBJ2-7	NA	NA	TGCGCCAGCAGCCAAGCCCCCGGGGAACACGAGCAGTACTTC	CASSQAPGEHEQYF
TRBV5-1	TRBJ2-3	NA	NA	TGCGCCAGCAGCTTCTTTGGCGGCACAGATACGCAGTATTTT	CASSFFGGTDTQYF
TRBV5-5	TRBJ2-7	NA	NA	TGTGCCAGCAGAGGACAGAGCTCCTACGAGCAGTACTTC	CASRGQSSYEQYF
TRBV5-4	TRBJ2-1	NA	NA	TGTGCCAGCAGCTTGGAGCTGAACGGAGGCAATGAGCAGTTCTTC	CASSLELNGGNEQFF
TRBV28	TRBJ1-5	NA	TRBD1	TGTGCCAGCAGCGACACAGGGGATCAGCCCCAGCATTTT	CASSDTGDQPQHF
TRBV9	TRBJ1-1	NA	NA	TGTGCCAGCAGCCAAGGGATGGGCGTCGACACTGAAGCTTTCTTT	CASSQGMGVDTEAFF
TRBV18	TRBJ2-5	NA	NA	TGTGCCAGCTCACCATCTCTCAGGGGATTTTATGGAGAGACCCAGTACTTC	CASSPSLRGFYGETQYF
TRBV18	TRBJ2-4	NA	NA	TGTGCCAGCTCACCGGAAGGGTCCAAAAACATTCAGTACTTC	CASSPEGSKNIQYF
TRBV5-1	TRBJ1-4	many	TRBD1	TGCGCCAGCAGCTTGGAAACAGGGGGGGTTGAAAAACTGTTTTTT	CASSLETGGVEKLFF
TRBV9	TRBJ1-1	NA	NA	TGTGCCAGCAGCGGCGACCGCGGCACTGAAGCTTTCTTT	CASSGDRGTEAFF
TRBV18	TRBJ2-7	NA	NA	TGTGCCAGCAACACAGGGTCCTACGAGCAGTACTTC	CASNTGSYEQYF
TRBV30	TRBJ2-7	NA	NA	TGTGCCTGGAGTCTAGGGGTCCGACCCTACGAGCAGTACTTC	CAWSLGVRPYEQYF
TRBV6-5	TRBJ2-7	NA	NA	TGTGCCAGCACCGACTGGGGGGACGAGCAGTACTTC	CASTDWGDEQYF
TRBV29-1	TRBJ1-2	NA	TRBD1	TGCAGCGTAGGACAGGGAGGTTATGGCTACACCTTC	CSVGQGGYGYTF
TRBV5-1	TRBJ2-2	NA	NA	TGCGCCAGCAGCTTAACACGGACCGGGAACACCGGGGAGCTGTTTTTT	CASSLTRTGNTGELFF
TRBV28	TRBJ2-7	NA	NA	TGTGCCAGCAGTTTAGTCGGCTACGAGCAGTACTTC	CASSLVGYEQYF
TRBV19	TRBJ2-7	NA	TRBD2	TGTGCCAGTAGTATAGACCCTGGGACGGCTGGCTCGGGACTAGCGGACGAGCAGTACTTC	CASSIDPGTAGSGLADEQYF
TRBV5-1	TRBJ2-3	NA	TRBD2	TGCGCCAGCAGCTTGGCGTCTAGCGGGGGCCCAGATACGCAGTATTTT	CASSLASSGGPDTQYF
TRBV30	TRBJ2-6	NA	NA	TGTGCCTGGAGCCCAGGGAGTACTGGGGCCAACGTCCTGACTTTC	CAWSPGSTGANVLTF
TRBV4-2	TRBJ2-1	NA	TRBD1	TGTGCCAGCAGCCAAGAGGGACAGGGCTACAATGAGCAGTTCTTC	CASSQEGQGYNEQFF
TRBV2	TRBJ2-1	NA	NA	TGTGCCAGCAGTGACGGACTAGGGGGCGGTGAGCAGTTCTTC	CASSDGLGGGEQFF
TRBV9	TRBJ1-1	NA	NA	TGTGCCAGCAGCGGGGACCTAACTCCGGGGAACACTGAAGCTTTCTTT	CASSGDLTPGNTEAFF
TRBV6-5	TRBJ2-7	NA	NA	TGTGCCAGCAGTTACAACGAGGGAGCCTACGAGCAGTACTTC	CASSYNEGAYEQYF
TRBV5-1	TRBJ1-1	NA	NA	TGCGCCAGCAGCTGGGCAGGGCGGAACACTGAAGCTTTCTTT	CASSWAGRNTEAFF
TRBV7-2	TRBJ2-7	NA	NA	TGTGCCAGCAGCTCACAGAGCTCCTACGAGCAGTACTTC	CASSSQSSYEQYF
TRBV7-3	TRBJ1-2	NA	NA	TGTGCCAGCAGTTATACAGGATTAGATGGCTACACCTTC	CASSYTGLDGYTF
TRBV27	TRBJ2-1	few	TRBD2	TGTGCCAGCAGGATAAATAGCGGGAGTAACAATGAGCAGTTCTTC	CASRINSGSNNEQFF
TRBV18	TRBJ1-5	NA	NA	TGTGCCAGCGGATTGGGGCAAGATCAGCCCCAGCATTTT	CASGLGQDQPQHF
TRBV9	TRBJ2-3	NA	TRBD1	TGTGCCAGCAGCGCGGAAGTAGGGACAGGCACAGATACGCAGTATTTT	CASSAEVGTGTDTQYF
TRBV7-2	TRBJ1-1	NA	NA	TGTGCCAGCAGCTCGCAGGAGAACACTGAAGCTTTCTTT	CASSSQENTEAFF
TRBV19	TRBJ1-5	NA	NA	TGTGCCAGTAACCGTCGGGGGGCGCTTTTGGCCAATCAGCCCCAGCATTTT	CASNRRGALLANQPQHF
TRBV27	TRBJ2-1	NA	NA	TGTGCCAGCAGTTCGGAAGGAGTAGCGTGGTACAATGAGCAGTTCTTC	CASSSEGVAWYNEQFF
TRBV7-8	TRBJ1-4	NA	NA	TGTGCCAGCAGCTATCGACGCTCTTTTATAGGGGAAACTAATGAAAAACTGTTTTTT	CASSYRRSFIGETNEKLFF
TRBV30	TRBJ1-5	NA	NA	TGTGCCTGGAGTTTCGGGCGGGGCCAGCCCCAGCATTTT	CAWSFGRGQPQHF
TRBV2	TRBJ1-5	NA	NA	TGTGCCAGCGCTCTTTCAGGGCCAGGGAACAATCAGCCCCAGCATTTT	CASALSGPGNNQPQHF
TRBV28	TRBJ2-1	NA	TRBD2	TGTGCCAGCAGCCCGGCGGGCGGGAGTAGATACAATGAGCAGTTCTTC	CASSPAGGSRYNEQFF
TRBV28	TRBJ2-7	few	TRBD1	TGTGCCAGCAGAAGACAGGGGAGCTCCTACGAGCAGTACTTC	CASRRQGSSYEQYF
TRBV7-2	TRBJ2-2	NA	NA	TGTGCCAGCAGCACCTCGGGGCGTTCCACCGGGGAGCTGTTTTTT	CASSTSGRSTGELFF
TRBV27	TRBJ2-5	few	NA	TGTGCCAGCAGCTCTCTAGCGCCTCAAGAGACCCAGTACTTC	CASSSLAPQETQYF
TRBV11-2	TRBJ2-3	NA	TRBD2	TGTGCCAGCAGCGTAGCACTAGCGGGAACGGATACGCAGTATTTT	CASSVALAGTDTQYF
TRBV7-1	TRBJ1-1	NA	NA	TGTGCCAGCAGCTTAGCAGGGAGGACTGAAGCTTTCTTT	CASSLAGRTEAFF
TRBV5-1	TRBJ1-1	NA	TRBD1	TGCGCCAGCAGCTGGGACAGGAACACTGAAGCTTTCTTT	CASSWDRNTEAFF
TRBV4-3	TRBJ2-7	NA	NA	TGCGCCAGCAGCCAAGACTCAAGGACGCAGAGGGGCGAGCAGTACTTC	CASSQDSRTQRGEQYF
TRBV19	TRBJ1-4	NA	TRBD1	TGTGCCAGTAGTGGGGACAGGGATGCAACTAATGAAAAACTGTTTTTT	CASSGDRDATNEKLFF
TRBV29-1	TRBJ2-3	NA	TRBD1	TGCAGCGTTGGAGGACAGGGGCGGAGGGGCACAGATACGCAGTATTTT	CSVGGQGRRGTDTQYF
TRBV7-2	TRBJ2-1	NA	TRBD2	TGTGCCAGCAGCTTACGGGGCGGGAGTCCCTCCGAGCAGTTCTTC	CASSLRGGSPSEQFF
TRBV7-2	TRBJ2-1	NA	NA	TGTGCCAGCACACCTTATATTAACAATGAGCAGTTCTTC	CASTPYINNEQFF
TRBV4-2	TRBJ2-1	once	NA	TGTGCCAGCAGACACCTAGCGACCGTCTACAATGAGCAGTTCTTC	CASRHLATVYNEQFF
TRBV5-6	TRBJ2-1	few	NA	TGTGCCAGCAGCTTGGGTCCTAGCGATACCTACAATGAGCAGTTCTTC	CASSLGPSDTYNEQFF
TRBV5-1	TRBJ2-1	NA	TRBD2	TGCGCCAGCAGCATAGCGGGAGCCCCTTACAATGAGCAGTTCTTC	CASSIAGAPYNEQFF
TRBV11-2	TRBJ1-4	NA	NA	TGTGCCAGCAGCCCTGGACCGACTAATGAAAAACTGTTTTTT	CASSPGPTNEKLFF
TRBV13	TRBJ2-2	NA	NA	TGTGCCAGCAGCCCCGCGGCAACCGGGGAGCTGTTTTTT	CASSPAATGELFF
TRBV7-2	TRBJ2-1	NA	NA	TGTGCCAGCAGCTTCACCGGGGATGGTGAGCAGTTCTTC	CASSFTGDGEQFF